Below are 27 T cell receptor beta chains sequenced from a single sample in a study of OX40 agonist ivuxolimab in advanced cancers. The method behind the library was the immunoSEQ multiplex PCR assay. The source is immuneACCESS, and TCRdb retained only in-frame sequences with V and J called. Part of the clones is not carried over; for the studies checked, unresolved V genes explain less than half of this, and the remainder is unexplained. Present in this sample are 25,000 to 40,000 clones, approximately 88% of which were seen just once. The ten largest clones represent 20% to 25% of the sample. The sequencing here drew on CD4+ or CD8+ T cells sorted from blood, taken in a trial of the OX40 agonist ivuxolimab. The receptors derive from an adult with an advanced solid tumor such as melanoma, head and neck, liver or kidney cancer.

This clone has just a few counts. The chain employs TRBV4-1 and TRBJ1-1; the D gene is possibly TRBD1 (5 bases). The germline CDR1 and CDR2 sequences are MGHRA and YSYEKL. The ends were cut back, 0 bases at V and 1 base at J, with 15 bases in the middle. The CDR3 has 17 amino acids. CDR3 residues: CASSQDPQGTGNTEAFF. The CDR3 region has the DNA TGCGCCAGCAGCCAAGATCCCCAAGGGACGGGGAACACTGAAGCTTTCTTT.

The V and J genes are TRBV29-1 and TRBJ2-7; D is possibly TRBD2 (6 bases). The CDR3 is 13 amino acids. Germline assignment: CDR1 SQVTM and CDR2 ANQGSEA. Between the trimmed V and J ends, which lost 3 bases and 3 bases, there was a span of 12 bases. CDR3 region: CSVEGGSVYEQYF. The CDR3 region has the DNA TGCAGCGTTGAGGGGGGTTCAGTCTACGAGCAGTACTTC.

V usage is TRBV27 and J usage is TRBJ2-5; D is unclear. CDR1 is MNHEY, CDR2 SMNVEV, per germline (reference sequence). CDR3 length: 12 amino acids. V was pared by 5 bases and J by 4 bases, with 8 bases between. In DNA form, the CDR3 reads TGTGCCAGCAGTGGGGTGGGAGAGACCCAGTACTTC. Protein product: CASSGVGETQYF.

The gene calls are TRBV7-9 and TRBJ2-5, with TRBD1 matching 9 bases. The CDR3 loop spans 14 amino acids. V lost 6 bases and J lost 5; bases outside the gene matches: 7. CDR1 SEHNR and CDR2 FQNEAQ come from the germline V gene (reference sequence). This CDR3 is CASRTGGSAETQYF. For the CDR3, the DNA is TGTGCCAGCAGGACAGGGGGGTCCGCGGAGACCCAGTACTTC. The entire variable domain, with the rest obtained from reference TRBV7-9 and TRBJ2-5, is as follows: DTGVSQNPRHKITKRGQNVTFRCDPISEHNRLYWYRQTLGQGPEFLTYFQNEAQLEKSRLLSDRFSAERPKGSFSTLEIQRTEQGDSAMYLCASRTGGSAETQYFGPGTRLLVL.

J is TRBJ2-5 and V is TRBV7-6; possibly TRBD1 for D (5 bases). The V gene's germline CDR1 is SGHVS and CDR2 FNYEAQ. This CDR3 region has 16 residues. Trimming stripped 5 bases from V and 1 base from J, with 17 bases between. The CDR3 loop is CASSPDGRGTQETQYF. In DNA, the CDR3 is TGTGCCAGCAGCCCCGATGGAAGGGGTACCCAAGAGACCCAGTACTTC. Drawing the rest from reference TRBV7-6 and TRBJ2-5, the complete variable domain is GAGVSQSPRYKVTKRGQDVALRCDPISGHVSLYWYRQALGQGPEFLTYFNYEAQQDKSGLPNDRFSAERPEGSISTLTIQRTEQRDSAMYRCASSPDGRGTQETQYFGPGTRLLVL.

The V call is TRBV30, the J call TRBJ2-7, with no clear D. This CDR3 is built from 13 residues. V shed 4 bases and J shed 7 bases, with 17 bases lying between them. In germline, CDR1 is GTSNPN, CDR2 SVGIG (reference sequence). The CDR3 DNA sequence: TGTGCCTGGACCGGGTTGGGCCACTGGGAGCAGTACTTC. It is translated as CAWTGLGHWEQYF.

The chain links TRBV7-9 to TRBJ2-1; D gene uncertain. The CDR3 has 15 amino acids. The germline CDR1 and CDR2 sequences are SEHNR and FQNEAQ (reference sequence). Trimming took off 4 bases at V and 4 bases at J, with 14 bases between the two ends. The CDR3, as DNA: TGTGCCAGCAGCTGGGGTTCCGGCCCTTACAATGAGCAGTTCTTC. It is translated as CASSWGSGPYNEQFF.

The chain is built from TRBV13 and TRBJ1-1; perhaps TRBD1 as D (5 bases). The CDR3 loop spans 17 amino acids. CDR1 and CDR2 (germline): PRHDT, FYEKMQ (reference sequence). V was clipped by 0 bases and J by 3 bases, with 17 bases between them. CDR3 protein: CASSLGRGFPPDTEAFF. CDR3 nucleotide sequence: TGTGCCAGCAGCTTAGGGAGGGGATTCCCCCCGGACACTGAAGCTTTCTTT.

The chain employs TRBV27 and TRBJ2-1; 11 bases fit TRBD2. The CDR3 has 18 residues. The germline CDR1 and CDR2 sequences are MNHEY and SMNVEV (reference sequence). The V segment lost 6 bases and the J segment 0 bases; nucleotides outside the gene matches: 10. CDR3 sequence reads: CASRIGLAGAGSYNEQFF. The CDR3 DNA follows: TGTGCCAGCAGAATCGGACTAGCGGGCGCAGGCTCCTACAATGAGCAGTTCTTC.

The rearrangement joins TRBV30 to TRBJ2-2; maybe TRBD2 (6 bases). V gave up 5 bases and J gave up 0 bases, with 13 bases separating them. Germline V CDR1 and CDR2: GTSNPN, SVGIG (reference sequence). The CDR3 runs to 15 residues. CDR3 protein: CAWDRELANTGELFF. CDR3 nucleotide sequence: TGTGCCTGGGACCGGGAGCTGGCGAACACCGGGGAGCTGTTTTTT.

Here the CDR3 reads CASIPRVGFLGYTF. For the CDR3, the DNA is TGTGCCAGCATCCCAAGGGTAGGGTTCCTTGGCTACACCTTC. The chain joins TRBV5-6 to TRBJ1-2; D unclear. Germline values: CDR1 SGHDT, CDR2 YYEEEE. Trimming removed 6 bases from V and 7 bases from J, with 19 bases in between. The CDR3 runs to 14 residues. Using reference TRBV5-6 and TRBJ1-2 for the parts outside the CDR3, the full variable domain is DAGVTQSPTHLIKTRGQQVTLRCSPKSGHDTVSWYQQALGQGPQFIFQYYEEEERQRGNFPDRFSGHQFPNYSSELNVNALLLGDSALYLCASIPRVGFLGYTFGSGTRLTVV.

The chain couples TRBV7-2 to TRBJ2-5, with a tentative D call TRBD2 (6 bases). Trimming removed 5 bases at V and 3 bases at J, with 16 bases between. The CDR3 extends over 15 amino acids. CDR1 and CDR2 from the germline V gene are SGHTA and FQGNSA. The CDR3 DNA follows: TGTGCCAGCAGCCTCGGGGAGGCCCGAAAAGAGACCCAGTACTTC. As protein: CASSLGEARKETQYF.

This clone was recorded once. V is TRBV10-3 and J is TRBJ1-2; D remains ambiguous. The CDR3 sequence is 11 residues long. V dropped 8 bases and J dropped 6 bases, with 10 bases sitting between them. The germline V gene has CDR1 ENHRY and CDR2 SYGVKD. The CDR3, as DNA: TGTGCCATCGAGGCAGGTAATGGCTACACCTTC. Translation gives CAIEAGNGYTF.

The CDR3 protein is CASSQEGARVNTEAFF. CDR3 bases: TGTGCCAGCAGCCAAGAAGGGGCCAGGGTGAACACTGAAGCTTTCTTT. The rearrangement links TRBV4-2 to TRBJ1-1, with a tentative D call TRBD1 (5 bases). Trimming took off 0 bases at V and 0 bases at J, with 11 bases between the two ends. This CDR3 region has 16 residues. Germline lookup yields CDR1 LGHNA and CDR2 YNFKEQ.

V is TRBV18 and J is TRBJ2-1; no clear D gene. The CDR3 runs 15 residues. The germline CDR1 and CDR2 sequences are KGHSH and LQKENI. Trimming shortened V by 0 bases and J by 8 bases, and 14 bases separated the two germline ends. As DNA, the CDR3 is TGTGCCAGCTCACCACCGTATCCGGAAACCCATGAGCAGTTCTTC. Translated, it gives CASSPPYPETHEQFF.

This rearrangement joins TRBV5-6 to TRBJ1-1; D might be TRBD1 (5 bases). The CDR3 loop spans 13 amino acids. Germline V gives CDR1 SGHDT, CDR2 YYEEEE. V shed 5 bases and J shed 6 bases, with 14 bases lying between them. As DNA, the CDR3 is TGTGCCAGCAGACTAGGGACTTCGGCTGAAGCTTTCTTT. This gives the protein CASRLGTSAEAFF.

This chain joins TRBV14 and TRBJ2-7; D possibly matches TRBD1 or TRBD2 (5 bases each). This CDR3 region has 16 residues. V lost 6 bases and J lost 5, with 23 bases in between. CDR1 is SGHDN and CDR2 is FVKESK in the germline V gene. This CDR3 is CASSQPTGPKYDEQYF. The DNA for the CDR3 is TGTGCCAGCAGTCAACCTACGGGACCCAAATACGACGAGCAGTACTTC.

CDR3 DNA: TGTGCCAGTAGTATAGTAGAGTCCTCCTACGAGCAGTACTTC. Protein: CASSIVESSYEQYF. The J gene is TRBJ2-7, the V gene TRBV19; D ambiguous. Germline V gene data show CDR1 as LNHDA and CDR2 as SQIVND (reference sequence). There are 14 residues in the CDR3. V gave up 1 base and J gave up 0 bases, with 7 bases separating them.

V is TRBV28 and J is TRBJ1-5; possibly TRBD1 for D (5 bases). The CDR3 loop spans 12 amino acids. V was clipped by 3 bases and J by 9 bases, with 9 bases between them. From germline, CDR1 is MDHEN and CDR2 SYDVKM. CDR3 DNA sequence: TGTGCCAGCAGTTTTTGGGGGAGGCCCCAGCATTTT. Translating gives CASSFWGRPQHF.

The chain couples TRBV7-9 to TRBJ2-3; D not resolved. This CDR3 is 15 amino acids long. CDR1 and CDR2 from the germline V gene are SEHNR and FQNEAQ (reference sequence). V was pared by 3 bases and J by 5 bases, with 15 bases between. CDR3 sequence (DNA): TGTGCCAGCAGCTTCGACATCCTCAAGGGAGATACGCAGTATTTT. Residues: CASSFDILKGDTQYF.

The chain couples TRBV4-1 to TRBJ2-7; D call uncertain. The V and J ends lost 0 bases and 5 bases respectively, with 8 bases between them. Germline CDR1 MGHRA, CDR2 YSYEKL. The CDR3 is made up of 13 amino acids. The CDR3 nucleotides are TGCGCCAGCAGCCAAGAGGGTGGGAACGAGCAGTACTTC. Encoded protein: CASSQEGGNEQYF.

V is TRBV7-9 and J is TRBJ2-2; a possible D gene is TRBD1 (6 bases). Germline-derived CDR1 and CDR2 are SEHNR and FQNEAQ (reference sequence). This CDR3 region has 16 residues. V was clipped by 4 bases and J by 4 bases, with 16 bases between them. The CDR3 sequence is CASSSTGSFGTGELFF. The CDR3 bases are TGTGCCAGCAGCTCAACAGGGTCGTTTGGCACCGGGGAGCTGTTTTTT.

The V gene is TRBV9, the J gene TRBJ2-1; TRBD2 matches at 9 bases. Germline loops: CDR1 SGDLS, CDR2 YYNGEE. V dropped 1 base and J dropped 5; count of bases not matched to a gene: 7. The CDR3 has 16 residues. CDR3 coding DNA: TGTGCCAGCAGCGTATACGGCGGGAGGGCCGACAATGAGCAGTTCTTC. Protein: CASSVYGGRADNEQFF.

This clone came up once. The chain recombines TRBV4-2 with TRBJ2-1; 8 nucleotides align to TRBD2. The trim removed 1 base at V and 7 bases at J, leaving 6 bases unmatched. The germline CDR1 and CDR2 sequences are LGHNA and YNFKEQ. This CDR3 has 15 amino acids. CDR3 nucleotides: TGTGCCAGCAGCCAAGTGTTCCGCGGGAGGAATGAGCAGTTCTTC. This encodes CASSQVFRGRNEQFF.

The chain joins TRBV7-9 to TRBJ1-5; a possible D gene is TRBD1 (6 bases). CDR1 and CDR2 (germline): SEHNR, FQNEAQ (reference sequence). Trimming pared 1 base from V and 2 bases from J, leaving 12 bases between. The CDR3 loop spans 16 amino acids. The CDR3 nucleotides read TGTGCCAGCAGCTTAGTTGGGGAGGGGGGCAATCAGCCCCAGCATTTT. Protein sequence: CASSLVGEGGNQPQHF.

CDR3 residues: CAWSRPAGNSPLHF. The CDR3, as DNA: TGTGCCTGGAGTCGACCCGCGGGTAATTCACCCCTCCACTTT. The chain recombines TRBV30 with TRBJ1-6; D uncertain. The length of the CDR3 is 14 residues. V was shortened by 2 bases and J by 6 bases, with 11 bases between the two germline ends. In germline, CDR1 is GTSNPN, CDR2 SVGIG (reference sequence).

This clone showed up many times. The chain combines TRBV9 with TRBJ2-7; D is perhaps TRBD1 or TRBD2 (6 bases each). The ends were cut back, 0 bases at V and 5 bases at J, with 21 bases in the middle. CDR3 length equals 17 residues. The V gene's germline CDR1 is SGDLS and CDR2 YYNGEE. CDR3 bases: TGTGCCAGCAGCGTAGGTATTCCCTGGGGGGCCCTGGACGAGCAGTACTTC. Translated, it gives CASSVGIPWGALDEQYF.